This T cell receptor beta chain was documented in a study of cytomegalovirus exposure and HLA in healthy donors. Details on this clone: Its antigen remains unknown.

Study-wide points: Listed as cytomegalovirus-associated were 164 TCR beta chains. While the bulk of TCR sequences proved rare, some public TCRs turned up in many donors.

The CDR3 loop spans 13 amino acids. Germline V gene data show CDR1 as MDHEN and CDR2 as SYDVKM. V was clipped by 1 base and J by 8 bases, with 11 bases between them. The PCR ran on 60 Vbeta and 13 Jbeta primers. This table comes from immunoSEQ multiplex PCR, and its TCRdb copy is limited to in-frame clones, with some not included. The repertoire holds around 180,000 clones, with roughly 77% as singletons. The sample was PBMCs. J is TRBJ1-2 and V is TRBV28; D is possibly TRBD1 (6 bases). This receptor was taken from a woman in her forties or fifties in good health and CMV-seronegative. CDR3 in amino acids: CASSLLGTQGYTF. The DNA of the CDR3 is TGTGCCAGCAGTTTATTGGGGACACAAGGCTACACCTTC.